The rows below give T cell receptor beta chains drawn from one sample of a study of T cell responses to AZD1222 COVID-19 vaccine. The table came from immunoSEQ multiplex PCR; TCRdb's copy has only in-frame clones and leaves some out. The repertoire holds approximately 150,000 clones, around nine tenths seen once, with about a tenth in the top ten. Sequences were derived from peripheral blood, sampled 28 days after the second AZD1222 dose. The receptors come from an adult who received the AZD1222 COVID-19 vaccine. Both conserved end residues are part of each CDR3.

CDR3 protein,V gene,J gene
CASSLEYTEAFF,TRBV5-8,TRBJ1-1
CASSLGAGANEQFF,TRBV7-2,TRBJ2-1
CASSQGTGADGAFF,TRBV4-2,TRBJ1-1
CASSLEPSGNEQFF,TRBV27,TRBJ2-1
CASSYGAGGRFEQFF,TRBV6-5,TRBJ2-1
CASSLTDGLNTEAFF,TRBV11-1,TRBJ1-1
CATSRVGTGSPYNEQFF,TRBV15,TRBJ2-1
CASRTGNNSPLHF,TRBV19,TRBJ1-6
CASSGWGINEKLFF,TRBV2,TRBJ1-4
CASSVDLSPQFF,TRBV9,TRBJ2-1
CASSQAPWTGRIRGNQPQHF,TRBV4-1,TRBJ1-5
CASSLAGTGEGYTF,TRBV5-1,TRBJ1-2
CASSLAISGEETQYF,TRBV7-2,TRBJ2-5
CASSSTGVTNEKLFF,TRBV5-1,TRBJ1-4
CASAGLAGVTGELFF,TRBV7-9,TRBJ2-2
CASSGAGRSSYEQYF,TRBV2,TRBJ2-7
CASSLTGLTGETQYF,TRBV7-3,TRBJ2-5
CASSPSGQYTGELFF,TRBV7-2,TRBJ2-2
CSAWGRRGYTF,TRBV20-1,TRBJ1-2
CASSDSAGEREQFF,TRBV6-4,TRBJ2-1
CASSPSSRGTEAFF,TRBV5-4,TRBJ1-1
CSASRLVASGGGYNEQFF,TRBV20-1,TRBJ2-1
CASSRGPSSTDTQYF,TRBV3-1/TRBV3-2,TRBJ2-3
CASSETAKNTEAFF,TRBV6-1,TRBJ1-1
CARTGKRNTDTQYF,TRBV27,TRBJ2-3
CASSLRGGTYEQYF,TRBV11-1,TRBJ2-7
CASASGNTIYF,TRBV12-3/TRBV12-4,TRBJ1-3
CASSLLTNYGYTF,TRBV14,TRBJ1-2
CASSPSYGYTF,TRBV12-3/TRBV12-4,TRBJ1-2
CASSSGWGRDNYGYTF,TRBV5-4,TRBJ1-2
CARSGNRNLPIMNTEAFF,TRBV5-3,TRBJ1-1
CASSQKYIQETQYF,TRBV28,TRBJ2-5
CASSQSTAIYTMTDTQYF,TRBV4-1,TRBJ2-3
CASSYSTGANEKLFF,TRBV6-5,TRBJ1-4
CASNNPSLYSNQPQHF,TRBV19,TRBJ1-5
CSVSWGSTDTQYF,TRBV29-1,TRBJ2-3
CASSLLGPVAFF,TRBV12-3/TRBV12-4,TRBJ1-1
CASSPGLNSGNTIYF,TRBV6-2/TRBV6-3,TRBJ1-3
CASSLTSDRGNYGYTF,TRBV4-1,TRBJ1-2
CASSRRQGRYGYTF,TRBV6-5,TRBJ1-2
CASSGTGKQPQHF,TRBV19,TRBJ1-5
CAISDSSQNSPLHF,TRBV10-3,TRBJ1-6
CASSSRNQGRGDQPQHF,TRBV10-1,TRBJ1-5
CASTVSTGMGYGYTF,TRBV6-5,TRBJ1-2
CASERGGTDTQYF,TRBV7-2,TRBJ2-3
CASSTTGRRLLNTGELFF,TRBV19,TRBJ2-2
CASTFTTEAFF,TRBV2,TRBJ1-1
CASSTGLAGAGEQFF,TRBV19,TRBJ2-1
CASSLGGLTGRSTDTQYF,TRBV7-2,TRBJ2-3
CASSFTGIRTAHSNQPQHF,TRBV28,TRBJ1-5
CASSSVGDQLRLGNQPQHF,TRBV27,TRBJ1-5
CASSPPGGSGNTIYF,TRBV28,TRBJ1-3
CASSLSRGPNTEAFF,TRBV27,TRBJ1-1
CASSLIGVPYQETQYF,TRBV11-2,TRBJ2-5